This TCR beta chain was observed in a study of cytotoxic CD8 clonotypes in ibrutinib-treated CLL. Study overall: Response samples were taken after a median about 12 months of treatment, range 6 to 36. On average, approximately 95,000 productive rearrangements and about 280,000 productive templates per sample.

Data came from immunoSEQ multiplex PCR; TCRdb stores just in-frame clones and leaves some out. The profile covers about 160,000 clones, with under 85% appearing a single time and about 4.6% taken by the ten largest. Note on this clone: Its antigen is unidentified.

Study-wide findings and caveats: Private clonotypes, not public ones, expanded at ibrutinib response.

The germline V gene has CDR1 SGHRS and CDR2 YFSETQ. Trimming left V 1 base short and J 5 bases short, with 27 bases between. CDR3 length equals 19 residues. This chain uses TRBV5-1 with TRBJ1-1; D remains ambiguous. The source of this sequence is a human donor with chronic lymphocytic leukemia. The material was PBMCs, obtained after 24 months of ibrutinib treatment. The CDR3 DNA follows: TGCGCCAGCAGCTTGACCCCCACTTTTGACCCGGGAGTAGCGACTGAAGCTTTCTTT. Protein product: CASSLTPTFDPGVATEAFF.